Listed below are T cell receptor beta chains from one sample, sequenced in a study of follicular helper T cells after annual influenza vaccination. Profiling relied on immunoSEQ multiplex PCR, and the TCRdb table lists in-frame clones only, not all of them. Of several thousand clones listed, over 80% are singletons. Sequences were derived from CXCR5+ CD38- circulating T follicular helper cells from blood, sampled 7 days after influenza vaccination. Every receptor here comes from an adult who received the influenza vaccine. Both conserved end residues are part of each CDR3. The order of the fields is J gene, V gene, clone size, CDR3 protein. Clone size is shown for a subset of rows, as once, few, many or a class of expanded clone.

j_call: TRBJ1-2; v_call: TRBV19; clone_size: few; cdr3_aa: CASSPHRRDRGLSYTF
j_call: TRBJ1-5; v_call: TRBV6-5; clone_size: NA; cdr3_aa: CASRKGGGQPQHF
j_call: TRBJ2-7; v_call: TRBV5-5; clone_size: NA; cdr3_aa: CASSPGPTGREQYF
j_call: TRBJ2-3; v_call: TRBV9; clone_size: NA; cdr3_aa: CASSVGGWGTDTQYF
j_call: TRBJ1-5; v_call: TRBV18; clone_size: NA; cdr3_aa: CASSPGGDQPQHF
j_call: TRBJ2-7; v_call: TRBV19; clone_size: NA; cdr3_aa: CASSSPDRGSYEQYF
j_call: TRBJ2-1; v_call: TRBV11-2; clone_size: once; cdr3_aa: CASSLFGTSGGYNEQFF
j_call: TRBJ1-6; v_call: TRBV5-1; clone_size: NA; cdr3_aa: CASSPPRGTGGNAPLHF
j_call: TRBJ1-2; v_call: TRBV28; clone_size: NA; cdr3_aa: CATLPTTANYGYTF
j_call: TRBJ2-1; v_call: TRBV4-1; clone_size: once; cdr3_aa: CASSQEGFVPSSYNEQFF
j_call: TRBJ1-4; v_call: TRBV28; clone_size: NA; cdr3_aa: CASANRAAGGGTGEKLFF
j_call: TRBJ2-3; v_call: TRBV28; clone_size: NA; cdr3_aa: CASSLAGGRTDTQYF
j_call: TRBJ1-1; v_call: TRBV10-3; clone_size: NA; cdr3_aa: CAIRGDRGQTEAFF
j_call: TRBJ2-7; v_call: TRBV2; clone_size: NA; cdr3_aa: CASSELAFQYF
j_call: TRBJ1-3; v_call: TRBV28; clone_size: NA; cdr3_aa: CASNEGGIGNTIYF
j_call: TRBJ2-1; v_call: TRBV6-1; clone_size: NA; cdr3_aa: CASTIGSYNEQFF
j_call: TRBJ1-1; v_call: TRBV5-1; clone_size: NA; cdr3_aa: CASSFKGLGNEAFF
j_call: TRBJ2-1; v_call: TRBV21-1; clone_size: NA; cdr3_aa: CASSKRISGTSGSIGIGNEQFF
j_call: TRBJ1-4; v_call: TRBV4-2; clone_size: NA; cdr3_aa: CASSAHPAVEKLFF
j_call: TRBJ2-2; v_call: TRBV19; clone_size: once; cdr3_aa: CASSGTPNTGELFF
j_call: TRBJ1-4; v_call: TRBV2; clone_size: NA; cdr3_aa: CASRGNGLNEKLFF
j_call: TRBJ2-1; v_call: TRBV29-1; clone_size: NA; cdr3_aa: CSVASATNEQFF
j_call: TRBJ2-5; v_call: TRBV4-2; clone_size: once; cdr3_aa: CASSRGGSAGVGETQYF
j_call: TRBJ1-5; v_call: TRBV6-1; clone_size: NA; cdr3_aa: CASTFQGADGQPQHF
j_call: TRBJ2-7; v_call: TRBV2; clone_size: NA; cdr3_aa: CASSEGREYEQYF
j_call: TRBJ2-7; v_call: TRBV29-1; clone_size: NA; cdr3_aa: CSVRSMEAKGYEQYF
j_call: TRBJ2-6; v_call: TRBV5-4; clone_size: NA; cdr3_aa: CASSLAGSGANVLTF
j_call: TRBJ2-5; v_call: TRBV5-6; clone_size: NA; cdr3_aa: CASSLSGEETQYF
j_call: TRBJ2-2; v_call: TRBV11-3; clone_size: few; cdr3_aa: CASSLGTGGSAGTGELFF
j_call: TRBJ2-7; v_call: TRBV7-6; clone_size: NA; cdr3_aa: CASSPQQGLGYEQYF
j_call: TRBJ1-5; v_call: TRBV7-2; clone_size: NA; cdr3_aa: CASSSGTGGNQPQHF
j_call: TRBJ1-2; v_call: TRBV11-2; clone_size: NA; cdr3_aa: CASSSQRSVTSYGYTF
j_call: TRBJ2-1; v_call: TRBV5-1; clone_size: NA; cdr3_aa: CATNGTSGIGFSYNEQFF
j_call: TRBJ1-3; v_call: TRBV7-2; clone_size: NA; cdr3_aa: CASSLGGYYGNTIYF
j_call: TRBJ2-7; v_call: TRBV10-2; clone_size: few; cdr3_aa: CASSDPSGYEQYF
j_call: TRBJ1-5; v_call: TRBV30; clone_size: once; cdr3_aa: CAWSGQDYQPQHF
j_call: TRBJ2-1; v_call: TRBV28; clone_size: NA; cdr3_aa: CASSLDWGEQFF
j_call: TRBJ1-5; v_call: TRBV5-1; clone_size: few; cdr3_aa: CASSLAPSGNQPQHF
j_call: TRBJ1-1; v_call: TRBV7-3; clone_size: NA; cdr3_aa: CASSPGTGGKTEAFF
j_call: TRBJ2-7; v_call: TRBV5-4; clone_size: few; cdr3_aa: CASSLGGGVYEQYF
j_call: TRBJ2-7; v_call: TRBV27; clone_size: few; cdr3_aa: CASRTESYSGEQYF
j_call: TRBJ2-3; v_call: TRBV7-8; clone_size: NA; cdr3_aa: CASSLVASLPDTQYF
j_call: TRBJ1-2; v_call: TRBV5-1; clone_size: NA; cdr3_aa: CASSSQGARGYTF
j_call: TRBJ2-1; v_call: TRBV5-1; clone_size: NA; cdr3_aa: CASSLDRYNEQFF
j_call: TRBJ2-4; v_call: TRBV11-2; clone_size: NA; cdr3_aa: CASTLGGNIQYF
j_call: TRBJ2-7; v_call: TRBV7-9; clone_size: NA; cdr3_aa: CASSFFATHEQYF